This section outlines one TCR beta chain sequence together with its context. The ends were cut back, 0 bases at V and 5 bases at J, with 16 bases in the middle. The CDR3 has 16 residues. Germline CDR1 and CDR2: MNHEY and SVGEGT. This sample is drawn from a study of blood T cell repertoires in COVID-19. Study-level background: Acute and convalescent COVID-19 samples came from the United States, Italy and Spain.

As handled by the study authors: Amplification of reference gene primers was used by the study to estimate nucleated cell counts. Profiled with immunoSEQ multiplex PCR; TCRdb holds only in-frame clones, not every one. The D gene and trimming were derived from the DNA, and the V and J assignments and clone size from that table. The sample carries about 39,000 clones, around 85% recorded once. Sequenced material: peripheral blood. The rearrangement links TRBV6-2 or TRBV6-3 to TRBJ1-2; D ambiguous. This receptor was taken from a man between 60 and 70 years old with acute or convalescent COVID-19. CDR3 residues: CASSYSIRPGWYGYTF. For the CDR3, the DNA is TGTGCCAGCAGTTACTCGATCCGTCCGGGTTGGTATGGCTACACCTTC.